A single TCR beta chain is shown here with its context. This specimen comes from a study of long-term antiretroviral therapy in people with HIV. Study overall: The earliest samples came about a decade before the 2015 immediate-ART recommendation.

Sequencing relied on immunoSEQ assay v3.0, run at survey level. The repertoire was sequenced with immunoSEQ multiplex PCR; TCRdb's copy has only in-frame clones and lacks some. The sample records approximately 35,000 clones, around 94% being singletons. CDR3 size: 15 residues. The V gene lost 3 bases and the J gene lost 5 bases, with 16 bases spanning the gap. CDR1 SGDLS and CDR2 YYNGEE come from the germline V gene. The rearrangement joins TRBV9 to TRBJ2-3; D not resolved. This sample comprised unsorted PBMCs, obtained 4.1 years after starting antiretroviral therapy. The clonotype comes from a woman aged 45-59 years with HIV. Written as DNA, the CDR3 is TGTGCCAGCAGCGCTCGACCGATTTCCGGAGATACGCAGTATTTT. Residues: CASSARPISGDTQYF.